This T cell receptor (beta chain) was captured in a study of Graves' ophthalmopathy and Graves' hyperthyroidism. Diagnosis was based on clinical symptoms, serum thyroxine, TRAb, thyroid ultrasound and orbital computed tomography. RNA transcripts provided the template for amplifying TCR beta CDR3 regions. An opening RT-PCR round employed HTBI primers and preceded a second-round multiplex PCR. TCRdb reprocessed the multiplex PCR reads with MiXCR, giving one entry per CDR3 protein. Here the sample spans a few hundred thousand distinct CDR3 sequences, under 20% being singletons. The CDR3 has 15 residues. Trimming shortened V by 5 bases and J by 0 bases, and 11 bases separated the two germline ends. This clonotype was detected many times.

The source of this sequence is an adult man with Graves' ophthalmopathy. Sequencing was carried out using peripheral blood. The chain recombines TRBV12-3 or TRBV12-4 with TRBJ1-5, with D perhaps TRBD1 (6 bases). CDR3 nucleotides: TGTGCCAGCAGTCTAACAGGGATTAGCAATCAGCCCCAGCATTTT. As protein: CASSLTGISNQPQHF.